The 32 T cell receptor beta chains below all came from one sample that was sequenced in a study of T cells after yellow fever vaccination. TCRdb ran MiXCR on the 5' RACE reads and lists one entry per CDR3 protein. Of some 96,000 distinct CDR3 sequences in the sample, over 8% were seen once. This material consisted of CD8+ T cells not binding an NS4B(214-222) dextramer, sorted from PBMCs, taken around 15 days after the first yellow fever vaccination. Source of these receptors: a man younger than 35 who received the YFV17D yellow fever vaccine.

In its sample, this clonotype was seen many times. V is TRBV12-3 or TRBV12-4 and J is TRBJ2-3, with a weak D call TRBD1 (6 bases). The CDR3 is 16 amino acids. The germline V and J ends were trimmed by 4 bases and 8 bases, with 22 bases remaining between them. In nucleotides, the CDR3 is TGTGCCAGCAGTTCTTGGGCGGACAGCGATACGAGTACGCAGTATTTT. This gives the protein CASSSWADSDTSTQYF.

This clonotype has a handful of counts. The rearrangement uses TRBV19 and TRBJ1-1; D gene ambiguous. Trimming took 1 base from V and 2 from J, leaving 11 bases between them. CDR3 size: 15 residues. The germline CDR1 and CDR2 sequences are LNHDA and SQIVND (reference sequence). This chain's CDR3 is CASSIGVGGNTEAFF. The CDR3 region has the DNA TGTGCCAGTAGTATAGGAGTCGGAGGAAACACTGAAGCTTTCTTT.

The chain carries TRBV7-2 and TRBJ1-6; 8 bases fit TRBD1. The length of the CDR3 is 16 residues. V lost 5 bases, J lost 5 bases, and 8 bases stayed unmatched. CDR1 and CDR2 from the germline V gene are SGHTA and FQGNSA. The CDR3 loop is CASSTTGALHNSPLHF. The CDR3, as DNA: TGTGCCAGCAGCACGACAGGGGCCCTCCATAATTCACCCCTCCACTTT.

The CDR3 loop reads CASSLTVGYTGELFF. CDR3 DNA: TGTGCCAGCAGCTTAACTGTGGGGTACACCGGGGAGCTGTTTTTT. The chain couples TRBV7-9 to TRBJ2-2; no firm D call. CDR3 length: 15 residues. The ends were cut back, 2 bases at V and 3 bases at J, with 10 bases in the middle. The germline CDR1 and CDR2 sequences are SEHNR and FQNEAQ (reference sequence).

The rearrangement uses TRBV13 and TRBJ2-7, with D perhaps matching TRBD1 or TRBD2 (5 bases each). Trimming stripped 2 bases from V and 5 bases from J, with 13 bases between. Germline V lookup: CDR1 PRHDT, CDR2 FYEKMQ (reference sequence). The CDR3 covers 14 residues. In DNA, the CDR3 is TGTGCCAGCAGCTTATACGGGGTGGGACACGAGCAGTACTTC. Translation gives CASSLYGVGHEQYF.

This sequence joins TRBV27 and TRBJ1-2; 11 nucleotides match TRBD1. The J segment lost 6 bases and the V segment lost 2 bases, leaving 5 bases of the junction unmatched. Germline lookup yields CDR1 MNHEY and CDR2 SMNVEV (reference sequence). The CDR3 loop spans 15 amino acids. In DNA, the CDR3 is TGTGCCAGCAGTTTAAGGACAGGGGGCTGGGATGGCTACACCTTC. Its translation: CASSLRTGGWDGYTF.

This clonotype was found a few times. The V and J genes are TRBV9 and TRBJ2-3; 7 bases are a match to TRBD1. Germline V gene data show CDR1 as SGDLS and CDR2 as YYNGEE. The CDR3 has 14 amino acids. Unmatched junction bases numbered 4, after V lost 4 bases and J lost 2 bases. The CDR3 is CASSSGTATDTQYF. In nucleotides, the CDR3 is TGTGCCAGCAGCTCGGGGACAGCCACAGATACGCAGTATTTT.

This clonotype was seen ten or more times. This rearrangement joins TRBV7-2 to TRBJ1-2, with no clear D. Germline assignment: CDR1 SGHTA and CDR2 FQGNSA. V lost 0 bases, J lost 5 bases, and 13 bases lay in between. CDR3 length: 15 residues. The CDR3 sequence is CASSLALTLGYGYTF. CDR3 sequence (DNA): TGTGCCAGCAGCTTAGCTCTCACTCTGGGATATGGCTACACCTTC.

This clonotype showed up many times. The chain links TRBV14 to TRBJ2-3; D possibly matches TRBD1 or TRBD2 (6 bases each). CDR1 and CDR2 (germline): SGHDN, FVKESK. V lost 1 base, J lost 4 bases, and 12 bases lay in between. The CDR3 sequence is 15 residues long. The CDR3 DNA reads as TGTGCCAGCAGCCAAGGGGGGGCCCCGGCAGATACGCAGTATTTT. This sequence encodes CASSQGGAPADTQYF.

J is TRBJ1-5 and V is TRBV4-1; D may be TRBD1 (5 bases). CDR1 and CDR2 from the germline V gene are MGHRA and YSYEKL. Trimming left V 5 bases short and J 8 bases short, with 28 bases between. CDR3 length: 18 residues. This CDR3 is CASSAVGGLVRGKEPQHF. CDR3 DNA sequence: TGCGCCAGCAGCGCTGTGGGGGGACTGGTAAGGGGCAAAGAGCCCCAGCATTTT.

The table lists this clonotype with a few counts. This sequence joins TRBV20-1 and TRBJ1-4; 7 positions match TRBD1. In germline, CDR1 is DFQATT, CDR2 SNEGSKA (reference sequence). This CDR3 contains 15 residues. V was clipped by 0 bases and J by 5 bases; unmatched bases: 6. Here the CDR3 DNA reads TGCAGTGCTAGAGATACGAGGGGGCCAAATGAAAAACTGTTTTTT. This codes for CSARDTRGPNEKLFF.

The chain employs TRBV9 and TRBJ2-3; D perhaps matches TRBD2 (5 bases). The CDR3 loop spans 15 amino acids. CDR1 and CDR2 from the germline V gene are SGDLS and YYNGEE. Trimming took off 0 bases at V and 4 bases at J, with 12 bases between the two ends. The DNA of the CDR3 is TGTGCCAGCAGCGTAGCCGGGGATACCCCAGATACGCAGTATTTT. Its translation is CASSVAGDTPDTQYF.

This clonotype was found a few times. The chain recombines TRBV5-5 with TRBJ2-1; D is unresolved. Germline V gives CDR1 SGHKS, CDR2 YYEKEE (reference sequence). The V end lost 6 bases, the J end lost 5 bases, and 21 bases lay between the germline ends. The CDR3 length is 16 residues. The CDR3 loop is CASIPLPETLDNEQFF. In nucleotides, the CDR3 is TGTGCCAGCATTCCCCTACCCGAGACACTCGACAATGAGCAGTTCTTC. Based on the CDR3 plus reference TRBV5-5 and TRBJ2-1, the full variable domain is DAGVTQSPTHLIKTRGQQVTLRCSPISGHKSVSWYQQVLGQGPQFIFQYYEKEERGRGNFPDRFSARQFPNYSSELNVNALLLGDSALYLCASIPLPETLDNEQFFGPGTRLTVL.

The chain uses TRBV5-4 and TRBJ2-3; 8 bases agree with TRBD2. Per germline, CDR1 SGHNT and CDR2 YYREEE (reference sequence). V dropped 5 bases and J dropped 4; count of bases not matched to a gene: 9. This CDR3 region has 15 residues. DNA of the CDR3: TGTGCCAGCAGGTCAGCGGGGGCAGCGGCAGATACGCAGTATTTT. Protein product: CASRSAGAAADTQYF.

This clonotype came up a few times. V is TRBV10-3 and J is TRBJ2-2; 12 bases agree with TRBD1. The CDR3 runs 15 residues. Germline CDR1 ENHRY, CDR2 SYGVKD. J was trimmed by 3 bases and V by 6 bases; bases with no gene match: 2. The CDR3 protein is CAIRGQGAHTGELFF. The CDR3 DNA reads TGTGCCATCAGGGGACAGGGGGCGCACACCGGGGAGCTGTTTTTT.

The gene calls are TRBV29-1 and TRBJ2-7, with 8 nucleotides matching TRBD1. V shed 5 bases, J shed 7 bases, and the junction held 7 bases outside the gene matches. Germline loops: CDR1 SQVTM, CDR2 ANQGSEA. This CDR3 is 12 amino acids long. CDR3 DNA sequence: TGCAGCGTTCGAACAGGGGGTGGAGAGCAGTACTTC. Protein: CSVRTGGGEQYF.

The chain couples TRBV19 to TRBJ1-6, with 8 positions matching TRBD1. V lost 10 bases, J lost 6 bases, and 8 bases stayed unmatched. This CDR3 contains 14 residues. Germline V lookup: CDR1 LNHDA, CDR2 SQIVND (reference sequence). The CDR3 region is CATGWTGTNSPLHF. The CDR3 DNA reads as TGTGCCACCGGTTGGACAGGGACTAATTCACCCCTCCACTTT. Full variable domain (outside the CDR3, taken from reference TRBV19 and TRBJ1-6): DGGITQSPKYLFRKEGQNVTLSCEQNLNHDAMYWYRQDPGQGLRLIYYSQIVNDFQKGDIAEGYSVSREKKESFPLTVTSAQKNPTAFYLCATGWTGTNSPLHFGNGTRLTVT.

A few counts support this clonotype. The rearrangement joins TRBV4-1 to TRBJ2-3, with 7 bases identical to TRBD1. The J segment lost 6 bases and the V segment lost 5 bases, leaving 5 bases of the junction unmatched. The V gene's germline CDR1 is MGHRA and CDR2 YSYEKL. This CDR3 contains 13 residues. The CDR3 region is CASSYRGEDTQYF. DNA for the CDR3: TGCGCCAGCAGCTACAGGGGCGAGGATACGCAGTATTTT.

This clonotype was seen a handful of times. CDR3: CASSISVGNGYTF. In DNA form, the CDR3 reads TGTGCCAGTAGTATATCGGTGGGGAATGGCTACACCTTC. The genes are TRBV19 and TRBJ1-2; no definite D call. The germline gives CDR1 LNHDA, CDR2 SQIVND (reference sequence). V was pared by 2 bases and J by 6 bases, with 10 bases between. This CDR3 has 13 amino acids.

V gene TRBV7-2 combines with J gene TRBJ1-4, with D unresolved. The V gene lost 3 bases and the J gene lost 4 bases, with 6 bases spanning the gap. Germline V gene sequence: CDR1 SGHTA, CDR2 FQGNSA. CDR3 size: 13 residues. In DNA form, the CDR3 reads TGTGCCAGCAGCTTTCAGAATAATGAAAAACTGTTTTTT. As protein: CASSFQNNEKLFF.

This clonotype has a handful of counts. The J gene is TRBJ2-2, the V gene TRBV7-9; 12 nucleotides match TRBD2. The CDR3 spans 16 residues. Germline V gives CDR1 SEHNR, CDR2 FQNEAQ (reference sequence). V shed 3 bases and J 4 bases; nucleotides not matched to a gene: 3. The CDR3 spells CASSFTSGGTTGELFF. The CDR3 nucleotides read TGTGCCAGCAGCTTCACTAGCGGGGGGACCACCGGGGAGCTGTTTTTT.

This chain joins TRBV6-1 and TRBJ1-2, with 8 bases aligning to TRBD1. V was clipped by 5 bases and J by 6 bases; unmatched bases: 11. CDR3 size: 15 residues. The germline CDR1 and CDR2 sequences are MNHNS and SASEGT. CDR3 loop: CASSSTGTGGDGYTF. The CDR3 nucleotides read TGTGCCAGCAGTAGCACCGGGACAGGAGGGGATGGCTACACCTTC.

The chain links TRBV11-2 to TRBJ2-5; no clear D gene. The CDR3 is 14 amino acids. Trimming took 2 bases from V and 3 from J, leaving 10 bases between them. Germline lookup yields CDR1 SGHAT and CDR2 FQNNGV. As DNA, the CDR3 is TGTGCCAGCAGCTTAAGAACGGACGAAGAGACCCAGTACTTC. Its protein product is CASSLRTDEETQYF.

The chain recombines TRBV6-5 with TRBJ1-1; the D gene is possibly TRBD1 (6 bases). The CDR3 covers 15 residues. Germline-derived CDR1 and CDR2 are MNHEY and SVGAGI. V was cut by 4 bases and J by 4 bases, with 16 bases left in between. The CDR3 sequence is CASSFRTVGGTEAFF. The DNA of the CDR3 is TGTGCCAGCAGTTTCCGGACAGTCGGGGGCACTGAAGCTTTCTTT.

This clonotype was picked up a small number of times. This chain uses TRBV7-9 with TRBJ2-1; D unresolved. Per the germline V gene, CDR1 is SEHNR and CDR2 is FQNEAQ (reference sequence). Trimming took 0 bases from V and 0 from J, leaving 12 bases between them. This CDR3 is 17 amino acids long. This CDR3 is CASSLALFLSSYNEQFF. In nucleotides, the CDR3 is TGTGCCAGCAGCTTAGCCCTTTTTCTAAGCTCCTACAATGAGCAGTTCTTC.

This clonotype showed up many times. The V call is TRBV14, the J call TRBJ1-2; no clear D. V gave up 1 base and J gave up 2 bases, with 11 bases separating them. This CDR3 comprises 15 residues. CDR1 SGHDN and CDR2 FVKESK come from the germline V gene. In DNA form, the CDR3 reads TGTGCCAGCAGCCAAGGTTCCAGGTCCAACTATGGCTACACCTTC. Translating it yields CASSQGSRSNYGYTF. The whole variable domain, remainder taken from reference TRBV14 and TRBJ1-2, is EAGVTQFPSHSVIEKGQTVTLRCDPISGHDNLYWYRRVMGKEIKFLLHFVKESKQDESGMPNNRFLAERTGGTYSTLKVQPAELEDSGVYFCASSQGSRSNYGYTFGSGTRLTVV.

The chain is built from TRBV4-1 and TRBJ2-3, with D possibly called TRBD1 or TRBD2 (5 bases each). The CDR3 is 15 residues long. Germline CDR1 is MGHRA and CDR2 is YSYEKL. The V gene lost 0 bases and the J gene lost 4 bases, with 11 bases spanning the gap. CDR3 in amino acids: CASSQDFRGADTQYF. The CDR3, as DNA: TGCGCCAGCAGCCAAGATTTTCGAGGGGCAGATACGCAGTATTTT.

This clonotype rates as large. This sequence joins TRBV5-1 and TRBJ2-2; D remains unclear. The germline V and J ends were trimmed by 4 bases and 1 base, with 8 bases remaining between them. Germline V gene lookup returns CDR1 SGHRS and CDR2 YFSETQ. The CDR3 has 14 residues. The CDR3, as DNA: TGCGCCAGCAGCCCAGGAATGAACACCGGGGAGCTGTTTTTT. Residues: CASSPGMNTGELFF.

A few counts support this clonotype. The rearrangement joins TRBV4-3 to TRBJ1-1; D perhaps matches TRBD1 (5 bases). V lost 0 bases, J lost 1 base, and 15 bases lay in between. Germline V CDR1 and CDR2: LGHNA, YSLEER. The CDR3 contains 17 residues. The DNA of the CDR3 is TGCGCCAGCAGCCAAGATATGGCAGGGATGGCGAACACTGAAGCTTTCTTT. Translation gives CASSQDMAGMANTEAFF.

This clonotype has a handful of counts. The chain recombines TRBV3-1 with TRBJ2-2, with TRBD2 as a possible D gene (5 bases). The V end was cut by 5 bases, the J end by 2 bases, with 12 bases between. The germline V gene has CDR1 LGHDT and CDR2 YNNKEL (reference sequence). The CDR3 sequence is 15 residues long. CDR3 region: CASSELDFNTGELFF. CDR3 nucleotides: TGTGCCAGCAGCGAGTTGGACTTCAACACCGGGGAGCTGTTTTTT.

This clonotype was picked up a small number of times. The CDR3 region is CASSVGTSGANEQFF. In DNA, the CDR3 is TGTGCCAGCAGCGTGGGGACTAGCGGGGCCAATGAGCAGTTCTTC. The V call is TRBV12-3 or TRBV12-4, the J call TRBJ2-1, with 13 bases matching TRBD2. V lost 6 bases, J lost 6 bases, and 5 bases stayed unmatched. The CDR3 totals 15 residues.

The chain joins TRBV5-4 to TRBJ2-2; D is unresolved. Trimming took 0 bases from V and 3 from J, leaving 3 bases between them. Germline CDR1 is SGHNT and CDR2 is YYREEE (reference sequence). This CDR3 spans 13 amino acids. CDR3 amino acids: CASSLAHTGELFF. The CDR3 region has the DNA TGTGCCAGCAGCTTGGCTCACACCGGGGAGCTGTTTTTT. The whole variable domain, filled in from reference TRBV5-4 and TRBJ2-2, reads ETGVTQSPTHLIKTRGQQVTLRCSSQSGHNTVSWYQQALGQGPQFIFQYYREEENGRGNFPPRFSGLQFPNYSSELNVNALELDDSALYLCASSLAHTGELFFGEGSRLTVL.